The 30 T cell receptor beta chains presented below share a single source sample, sequenced in a study of Ad26.COV2.S vaccination and SARS-CoV-2 variants. Treatment noted: around 19 received Ad26.COV2.S at low or high dose, single or two shots; about 5 received placebo; per-sample allocation not given. The study sampled participants on day 63 after the first vaccine or placebo injection. Generated by immunoSEQ multiplex PCR, the TCRdb table keeps only in-frame clones and is missing some. In the table there are around 300,000 clones, more than 85% of which are singletons. Sequenced here: peripheral blood, sampled in a trial of Ad26.COV2.S vaccine versus placebo. Receptors were obtained from a person aged 18 to 65 who received the Ad26.COV2.S COVID-19 vaccine or a placebo.

V is TRBV24-1 and J is TRBJ2-1, with 7 bases fitting TRBD2. Trimming cost V 1 base and J 7 bases; bases outside gene matches: 3. Germline lookup yields CDR1 KGHDR and CDR2 SFDVKD. The CDR3 is made up of 14 amino acids. DNA for the CDR3: TGTGCCACCAGTGATTTAGGGGAGGGGAATGAGCAGTTCTTC. This translates into CATSDLGEGNEQFF.

In DNA, the CDR3 is TGTGCCAGCAGCCCGACCCCCTCCTACGAGCAGTACTTC. It codes for CASSPTPSYEQYF. This chain joins TRBV13 and TRBJ2-7; D call uncertain. CDR3 length: 13 residues. Trimming left V 5 bases short and J 0 bases short, with 8 bases between. The V gene's germline CDR1 is PRHDT and CDR2 FYEKMQ (reference sequence).

This chain joins TRBV7-2 and TRBJ1-1; 9 bases fit TRBD1. Germline V gives CDR1 SGHTA, CDR2 FQGNSA. J lost 5 bases, V lost 4 bases, and 8 bases had no gene match. The CDR3 has 15 amino acids. The CDR3: CASSYSWTGVTEAFF. The CDR3 DNA is TGTGCCAGCAGCTACTCTTGGACAGGGGTAACTGAAGCTTTCTTT.

The J gene is TRBJ2-1, the V gene TRBV19, with D unclear. Germline V gene sequence: CDR1 LNHDA, CDR2 SQIVND (reference sequence). The CDR3 is 15 amino acids. V was trimmed by 7 bases and J by 2 bases, leaving 15 bases between them. As DNA, the CDR3 is TGTGCCAGTACCCCTCCCGGAAGGGCCTACAATGAGCAGTTCTTC. This codes for CASTPPGRAYNEQFF. The full variable domain, rest sourced from reference TRBV19 and TRBJ2-1, is DGGITQSPKYLFRKEGQNVTLSCEQNLNHDAMYWYRQDPGQGLRLIYYSQIVNDFQKGDIAEGYSVSREKKESFPLTVTSAQKNPTAFYLCASTPPGRAYNEQFFGPGTRLTVL.

This chain joins TRBV30 and TRBJ2-5; D might be TRBD2 (6 bases). Trimming shortened V by 3 bases and J by 5 bases, and 16 bases separated the two germline ends. Germline assignment: CDR1 GTSNPN and CDR2 SVGIG (reference sequence). The CDR3 is made up of 14 amino acids. The CDR3 nucleotides read TGTGCCTGGAGGGGTGCTGGAGGGAGGGAGACCCAGTACTTC. Residues: CAWRGAGGRETQYF.

This clone was observed once. The CDR3 DNA sequence: TGTGCCAGCAAAAAGACAGGGTCTACCTCCTATAATTCACCCCTCCACTTT. Translating it yields CASKKTGSTSYNSPLHF. The rearrangement links TRBV2 to TRBJ1-6; 7 bases map to TRBD1. CDR1 and CDR2 (germline): SNHLY, FYNNEI. V shed 7 bases and J 0 bases; nucleotides not matched to a gene: 9. There are 17 residues in the CDR3. Full variable domain (outside the CDR3, taken from reference TRBV2 and TRBJ1-6): EPEVTQTPSHQVTQMGQEVILRCVPISNHLYFYWYRQILGQKVEFLVSFYNNEISEKSEIFDDQFSVERPDGSNFTLKIRSTKLEDSAMYFCASKKTGSTSYNSPLHFGNGTRLTVT.

V and J are TRBV19 and TRBJ2-5, with 9 bases fitting TRBD2. Germline-derived CDR1 and CDR2 are LNHDA and SQIVND (reference sequence). Unmatched junction bases numbered 6, after V lost 3 bases and J lost 1 base. The CDR3 has 16 amino acids. CDR3 coding DNA: TGTGCCAGTAGTATTGATTTACTAGCGGGCCAAGAGACCCAGTACTTC. Translating gives CASSIDLLAGQETQYF.

The chain links TRBV7-2 to TRBJ1-1, with D possibly matching TRBD1 (5 bases). CDR3 size: 15 residues. V lost 5 bases to trimming and J lost 1 base, with 14 bases between them. Germline CDR1 SGHTA, CDR2 FQGNSA. The CDR3 is CASSERGRGNTEAFF. CDR3 nucleotide sequence: TGTGCCAGCAGCGAAAGGGGAAGGGGGAACACTGAAGCTTTCTTT.

This rearrangement joins TRBV6-5 to TRBJ2-2; 7 bases map to TRBD2. The CDR3 consists of 16 residues. Germline assignment: CDR1 MNHEY and CDR2 SVGAGI. V was pared by 2 bases and J by 2 bases, with 5 bases of the junction left unmatched. The CDR3 region is CASSYVGRGNTGELFF. As DNA, the CDR3 is TGTGCCAGCAGTTACGTAGGGAGGGGAAACACCGGGGAGCTGTTTTTT.

This clone was seen only a few times. The chain is built from TRBV2 and TRBJ2-2; the match to TRBD1 covers 7 bases. CDR1 SNHLY and CDR2 FYNNEI come from the germline V gene. The CDR3 loop spans 15 amino acids. The V gene end was trimmed by 3 bases and the J gene end by 5 bases; junction bases not matched to a gene: 6. CDR3: CASSEQGVGTGELFF. CDR3 nucleotide sequence: TGTGCCAGCAGTGAGCAGGGGGTCGGTACCGGGGAGCTGTTTTTT.

Concerning this clone itself: Other DNA sequences within the sample encode an identical CDR3. The chain's CDR3 is CASSLGRANEQFF. The DNA for the CDR3 is TGTGCCAGCAGCTTAGGCAGGGCCAATGAGCAGTTCTTC. This chain uses TRBV7-2 with TRBJ2-1; D perhaps matches TRBD1 (5 bases). The CDR3 sequence is 13 residues long. Trimming left V 1 base short and J 6 bases short, with 7 bases between. The germline V gene has CDR1 SGHTA and CDR2 FQGNSA.

This clone was seen once. The rearrangement uses TRBV19 and TRBJ1-6, with 9 positions matching TRBD1. Germline lookup yields CDR1 LNHDA and CDR2 SQIVND (reference sequence). The CDR3 spans 14 residues. The ends lost 5 bases at V and 14 bases at J; junction bases unmatched: 10. CDR3 in DNA: TGTGCCAGTAGTTTGGGACAGGGTGGTACGGCCCTCCACTTT. Protein product: CASSLGQGGTALHF.

The rearrangement joins TRBV7-2 to TRBJ1-2; tentative D call: TRBD1 (6 bases). This CDR3 has 14 amino acids. Trimming removed 1 base at V and 6 bases at J, with 12 bases between. In germline, CDR1 is SGHTA, CDR2 FQGNSA. CDR3 amino acids: CASSLDLTGHGYTF. CDR3 DNA: TGTGCCAGCAGCTTAGACCTTACAGGGCATGGCTACACCTTC.

The rearrangement joins TRBV24-1 to TRBJ2-1; 14 bases line up with TRBD2. Trimming removed 3 bases from V and 4 bases from J; junction bases left unmatched: 7. The germline CDR1 and CDR2 sequences are KGHDR and SFDVKD. This CDR3 comprises 18 residues. CDR3: CATSDQGLAGGMYNEQFF. CDR3 sequence (DNA): TGTGCCACCAGTGATCAAGGACTAGCGGGAGGAATGTACAATGAGCAGTTCTTC.

This chain uses TRBV5-6 with TRBJ2-7; 7 nucleotides align to TRBD1. The CDR3 runs to 12 residues. Trimming cost V 0 bases and J 11 bases; bases outside gene matches: 5. CDR1 SGHDT and CDR2 YYEEEE come from the germline V gene. In nucleotides, the CDR3 is TGTGCCAGCAGCTTGGGGACAGGTGTAGAGTACTTC. As protein: CASSLGTGVEYF.

The genes are TRBV7-2 and TRBJ1-3; D possibly corresponds to TRBD1 (5 bases). Germline V CDR1 and CDR2: SGHTA, FQGNSA. V shed 0 bases and J shed 2 bases, with 11 bases lying between them. There are 16 residues in the CDR3. CDR3 residues: CASSLAAPGAGNTIYF. In DNA, the CDR3 is TGTGCCAGCAGCTTAGCCGCCCCGGGGGCTGGAAACACCATATATTTT. The full variable domain, completed using reference TRBV7-2 and TRBJ1-3, is GAGVSQSPSNKVTEKGKDVELRCDPISGHTALYWYRQSLGQGLEFLIYFQGNSAPDKSGLPSDRFSAERTGGSVSTLTIQRTQQEDSAVYLCASSLAAPGAGNTIYFGEGSWLTVV.

The genes are TRBV12-3 or TRBV12-4 and TRBJ1-5; D remains unclear. The length of the CDR3 is 13 residues. V lost 2 bases, J lost 5 bases, and 7 bases lay in between. The CDR3 coding sequence is TGTGCCAGCAGTTTATTCGGGGATCAGCCCCAGCATTTT. Protein product: CASSLFGDQPQHF.

The V and J genes are TRBV27 and TRBJ2-1; D is perhaps TRBD2 (6 bases). Germline V CDR1 and CDR2: MNHEY, SMNVEV (reference sequence). This CDR3 has 14 amino acids. Trimming removed 8 bases from V and 0 bases from J, with 11 bases in between. The CDR3 DNA reads as TGTGCCAGCGGACGCGGGGCCTCCTACAATGAGCAGTTCTTC. Protein sequence: CASGRGASYNEQFF.

The rearrangement joins TRBV28 to TRBJ2-5; maybe TRBD1 (6 bases). The CDR3 sequence is 16 residues long. Germline values: CDR1 MDHEN, CDR2 SYDVKM. The V end was cut by 7 bases, the J end by 1 base, with 19 bases between. As DNA, the CDR3 is TGTGCCAGCATCCCTGGGGGCAGGCCTGTCCAAGAGACCCAGTACTTC. It is translated as CASIPGGRPVQETQYF.

The CDR3 loop reads CASSTLAGVTGELFF. The CDR3 DNA reads as TGTGCCAGCAGTACACTAGCGGGGGTCACCGGGGAGCTGTTTTTT. The chain recombines TRBV6-5 with TRBJ2-2; 11 bases match TRBD2. The V and J ends lost 5 bases and 4 bases, in that order; junction bases with no gene match: 3. Germline V CDR1 and CDR2: MNHEY, SVGAGI. The CDR3 extends over 15 amino acids.

This clone turned up a few times. The rearrangement links TRBV7-9 to TRBJ2-4, with D perhaps matching TRBD1 (5 bases). Deletions cut 1 base from V and 3 bases from J, with 13 bases between. The length of the CDR3 is 16 residues. Germline CDR1 and CDR2: SEHNR and FQNEAQ (reference sequence). CDR3 DNA sequence: TGTGCCAGCAGCTTAGGTGCAGGGATGAGCAAAAACATTCAGTACTTC. Its translation is CASSLGAGMSKNIQYF.

This clone was observed once. The chain employs TRBV28 and TRBJ1-3; unclear D gene. Germline lookup yields CDR1 MDHEN and CDR2 SYDVKM. The CDR3 runs 13 residues. Trimming took 8 bases from V and 3 from J, leaving 11 bases between them. CDR3 nucleotide sequence: TGTGCCAGCCACCCTTTGGATGGAAACACCATATATTTT. Translating gives CASHPLDGNTIYF.

The chain has TRBV5-4 and TRBJ2-5; D tentatively fits TRBD1 or TRBD2 (5 bases each). The CDR3 consists of 12 residues. Between the trimmed V and J ends, which lost 5 bases and 4 bases, there was a span of 9 bases. CDR1 SGHNT and CDR2 YYREEE come from the germline V gene (reference sequence). The CDR3: CASRRDAETQYF. In DNA, the CDR3 is TGTGCCAGCAGACGGGACGCAGAGACCCAGTACTTC.

The gene calls are TRBV18 and TRBJ1-5, with 9 bases identical to TRBD1. Germline V gene sequence: CDR1 KGHSH, CDR2 LQKENI. The CDR3 loop spans 17 amino acids. Losses at the gene ends were 3 bases for V and 0 bases for J; bases not matched to a gene: 6. The CDR3 nucleotides are TGTGCCAGCTCACCGGACAGGGGCCGTTATAGCAATCAGCCCCAGCATTTT. Translating gives CASSPDRGRYSNQPQHF.

The chain uses TRBV7-9 and TRBJ2-3; 8 positions agree with TRBD2. This CDR3 contains 19 residues. Trimming at V came to 2 bases and at J to 0 bases, leaving 13 bases not matched to a gene. Germline CDR1 is SEHNR and CDR2 is FQNEAQ (reference sequence). The CDR3: CASSLSGGGLEPSTDTQYF. The CDR3 DNA reads as TGTGCCAGCAGCTTATCAGGCGGGGGGCTTGAACCTAGCACAGATACGCAGTATTTT.

This chain links TRBV27 with TRBJ2-1; no definite D call. V lost 4 bases, J lost 8 bases, and 9 bases lay in between. Looked up from germline, CDR1 is MNHEY and CDR2 is SMNVEV (reference sequence). The length of the CDR3 is 12 residues. The CDR3 DNA is TGTGCCAGCAGTTCGCCAGGAGATGAGCAGTTCTTC. It specifies CASSSPGDEQFF.

This chain links TRBV5-1 with TRBJ2-1; D is ambiguous. Germline CDR1 reads SGHRS; CDR2 reads YFSETQ. The CDR3 loop spans 14 amino acids. V was clipped by 0 bases and J by 5 bases, with 9 bases between them. CDR3 nucleotide sequence: TGCGCCAGCAGCTTGGCCGAGATAGACAATGAGCAGTTCTTC. Translating it yields CASSLAEIDNEQFF.

The chain combines TRBV30 with TRBJ1-5; possibly TRBD1 for D (5 bases). Germline V lookup: CDR1 GTSNPN, CDR2 SVGIG (reference sequence). The germline V and J ends were trimmed by 1 base and 4 bases, with 8 bases remaining between them. This CDR3 has 13 amino acids. The CDR3 spells CAWSGQPNQPQHF. CDR3 in DNA: TGTGCCTGGAGTGGACAGCCAAATCAGCCCCAGCATTTT.

Note on this clone: A read error may account for a junction end that differs from germline. The chain links TRBV29-1 to TRBJ1-1; D gene uncertain. CDR1 is SQVTM, CDR2 ANQGSEA, per germline. This CDR3 region has 11 residues. The CDR3 sequence: CSVETSTQAFF. Written as DNA, the CDR3 is TGCAGCGTTGAGACTTCCACTCAAGCTTTCTTT.

The chain combines TRBV6-6 with TRBJ1-1; D is possibly TRBD1 (6 bases). The CDR3 has 13 residues. The ends were cut back, 5 bases at V and 1 base at J, with 8 bases in the middle. Germline V gives CDR1 MNHNY, CDR2 SVGAGI (reference sequence). CDR3 coding DNA: TGTGCCAGCAGTCTACAGGGGAACACTGAAGCTTTCTTT. It encodes CASSLQGNTEAFF.